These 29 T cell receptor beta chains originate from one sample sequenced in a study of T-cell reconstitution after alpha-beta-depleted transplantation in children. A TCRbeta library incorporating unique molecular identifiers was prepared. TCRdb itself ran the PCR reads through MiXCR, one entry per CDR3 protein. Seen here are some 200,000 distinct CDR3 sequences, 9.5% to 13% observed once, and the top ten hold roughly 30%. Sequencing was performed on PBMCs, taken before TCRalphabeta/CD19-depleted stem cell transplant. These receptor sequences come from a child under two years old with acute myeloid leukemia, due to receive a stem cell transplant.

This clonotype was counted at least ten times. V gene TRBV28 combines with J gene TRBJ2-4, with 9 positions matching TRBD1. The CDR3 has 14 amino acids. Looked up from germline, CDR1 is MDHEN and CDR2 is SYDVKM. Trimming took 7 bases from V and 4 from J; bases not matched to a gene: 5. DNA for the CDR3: TGTGCCAGCACCTCACAGGGGGCAAAAAACATTCAGTACTTC. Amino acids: CASTSQGAKNIQYF.

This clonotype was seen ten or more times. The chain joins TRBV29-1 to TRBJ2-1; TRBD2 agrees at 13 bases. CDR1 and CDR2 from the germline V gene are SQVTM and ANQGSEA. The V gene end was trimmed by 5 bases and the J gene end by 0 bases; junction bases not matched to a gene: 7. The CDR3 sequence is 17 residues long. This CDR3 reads CSVLGTSGAYSYNEQFF. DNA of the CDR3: TGCAGCGTTCTCGGGACTAGCGGGGCCTACTCCTACAATGAGCAGTTCTTC.

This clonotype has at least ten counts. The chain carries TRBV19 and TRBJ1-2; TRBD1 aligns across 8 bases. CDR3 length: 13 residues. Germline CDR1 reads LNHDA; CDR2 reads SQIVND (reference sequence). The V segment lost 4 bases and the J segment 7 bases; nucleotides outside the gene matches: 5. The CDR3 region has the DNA TGTGCCAGTAGTAGCGACAGGGGCGCTGGCTACACCTTC. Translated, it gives CASSSDRGAGYTF.

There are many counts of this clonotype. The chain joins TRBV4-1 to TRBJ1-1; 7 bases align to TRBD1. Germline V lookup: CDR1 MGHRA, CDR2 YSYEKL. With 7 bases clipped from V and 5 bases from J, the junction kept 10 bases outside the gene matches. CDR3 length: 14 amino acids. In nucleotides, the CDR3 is TGCGCCAGCAACCCACCGGGACAGAAAACTGAAGCTTTCTTT. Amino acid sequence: CASNPPGQKTEAFF.

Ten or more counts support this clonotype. CDR3 sequence: CSAPDRVRPEAFF. The DNA of the CDR3 is TGCAGTGCTCCTGACAGGGTAAGGCCTGAAGCTTTCTTT. The chain employs TRBV20-1 and TRBJ1-1; 7 positions agree with TRBD1. The CDR3 runs 13 residues. V lost 5 bases and J lost 6; bases outside the gene matches: 9. Germline V gene data show CDR1 as DFQATT and CDR2 as SNEGSKA (reference sequence).

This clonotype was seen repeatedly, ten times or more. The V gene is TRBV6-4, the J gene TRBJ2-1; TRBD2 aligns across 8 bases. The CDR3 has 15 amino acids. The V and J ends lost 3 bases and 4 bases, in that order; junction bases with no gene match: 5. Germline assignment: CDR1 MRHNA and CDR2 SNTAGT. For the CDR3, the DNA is TGTGCCAGCAGTGAGGACAGCGGGAGTTACAATGAGCAGTTCTTC. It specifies CASSEDSGSYNEQFF.

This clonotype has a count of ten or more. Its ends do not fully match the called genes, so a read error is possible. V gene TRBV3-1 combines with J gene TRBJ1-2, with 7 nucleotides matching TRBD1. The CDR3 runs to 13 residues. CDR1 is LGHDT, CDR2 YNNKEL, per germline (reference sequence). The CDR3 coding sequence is TGTGCCAGCAGCCAAGATTCGGGACAGAGACCGTCGTTC. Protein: CASSQDSGQRPSF.

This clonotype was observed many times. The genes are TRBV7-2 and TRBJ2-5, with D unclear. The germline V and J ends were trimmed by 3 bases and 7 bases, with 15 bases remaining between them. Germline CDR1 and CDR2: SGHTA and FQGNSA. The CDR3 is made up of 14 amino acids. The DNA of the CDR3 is TGTGCCAGCAGCTTCATACCCGGCAGACCGACCCAGTACTTC. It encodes CASSFIPGRPTQYF. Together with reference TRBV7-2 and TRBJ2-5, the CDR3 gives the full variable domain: GAGVSQSPSNKVTEKGKDVELRCDPISGHTALYWYRQSLGQGLEFLIYFQGNSAPDKSGLPSDRFSAERTGGSVSTLTIQRTQQEDSAVYLCASSFIPGRPTQYFGPGTRLLVL.

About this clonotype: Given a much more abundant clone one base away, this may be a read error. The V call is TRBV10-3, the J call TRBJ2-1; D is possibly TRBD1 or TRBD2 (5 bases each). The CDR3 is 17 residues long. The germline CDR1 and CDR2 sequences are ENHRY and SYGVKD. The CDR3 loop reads CAISGSRDVHTYNVQFF. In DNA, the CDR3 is TGTGCCATCAGTGGATCTCGGGACGTCCATACCTACAATGTGCAGTTCTTC.

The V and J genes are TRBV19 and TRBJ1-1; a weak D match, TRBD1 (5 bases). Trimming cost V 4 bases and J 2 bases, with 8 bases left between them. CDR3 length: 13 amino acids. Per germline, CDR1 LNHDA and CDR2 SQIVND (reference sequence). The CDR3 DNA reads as TGTGCCAGTAGTACAGGGAGAAACACTGAAGCTTTCTTT. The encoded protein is CASSTGRNTEAFF. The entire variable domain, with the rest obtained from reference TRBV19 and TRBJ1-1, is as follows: DGGITQSPKYLFRKEGQNVTLSCEQNLNHDAMYWYRQDPGQGLRLIYYSQIVNDFQKGDIAEGYSVSREKKESFPLTVTSAQKNPTAFYLCASSTGRNTEAFFGQGTRLTVV.

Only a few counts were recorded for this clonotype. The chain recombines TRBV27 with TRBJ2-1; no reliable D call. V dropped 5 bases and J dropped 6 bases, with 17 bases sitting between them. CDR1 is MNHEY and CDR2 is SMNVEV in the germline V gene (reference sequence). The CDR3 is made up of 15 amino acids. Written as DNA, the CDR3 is TGTGCCAGCAGTATAGCCGGATTGGGATTCAATGAGCAGTTCTTC. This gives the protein CASSIAGLGFNEQFF.

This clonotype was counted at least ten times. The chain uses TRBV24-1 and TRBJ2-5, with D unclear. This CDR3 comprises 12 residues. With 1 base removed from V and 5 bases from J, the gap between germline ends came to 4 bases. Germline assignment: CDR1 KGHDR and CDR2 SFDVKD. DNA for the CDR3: TGTGCCACCAGTGATTTTCTCGAGACCCAGTACTTC. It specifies CATSDFLETQYF.

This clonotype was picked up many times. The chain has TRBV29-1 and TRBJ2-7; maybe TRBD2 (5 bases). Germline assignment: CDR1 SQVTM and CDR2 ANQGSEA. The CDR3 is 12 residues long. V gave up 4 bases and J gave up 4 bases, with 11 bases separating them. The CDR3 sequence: CSVASKEYEQYF. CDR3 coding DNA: TGCAGCGTTGCTAGCAAAGAGTACGAGCAGTACTTC.

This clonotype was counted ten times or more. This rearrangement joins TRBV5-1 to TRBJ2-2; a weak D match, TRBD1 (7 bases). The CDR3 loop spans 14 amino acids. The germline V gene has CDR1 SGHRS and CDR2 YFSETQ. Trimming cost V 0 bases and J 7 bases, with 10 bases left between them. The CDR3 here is CASSLDRGGGELFF. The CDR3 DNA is TGCGCCAGCAGCTTGGACAGGGGAGGCGGGGAGCTGTTTTTT.

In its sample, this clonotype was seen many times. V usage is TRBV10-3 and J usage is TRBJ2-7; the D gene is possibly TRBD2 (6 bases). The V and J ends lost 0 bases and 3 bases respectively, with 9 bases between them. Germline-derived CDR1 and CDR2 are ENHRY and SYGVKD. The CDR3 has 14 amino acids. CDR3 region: CAISESSGVYEQYF. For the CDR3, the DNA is TGTGCCATCAGTGAGTCTTCGGGGGTCTACGAGCAGTACTTC.

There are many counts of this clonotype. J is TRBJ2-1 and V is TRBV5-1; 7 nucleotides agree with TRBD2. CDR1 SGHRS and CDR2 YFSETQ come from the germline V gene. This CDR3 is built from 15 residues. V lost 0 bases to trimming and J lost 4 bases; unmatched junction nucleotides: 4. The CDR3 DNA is TGCGCCAGCAGCTTGGTCGGCGGGAGTTACAATGAGCAGTTCTTC. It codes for CASSLVGGSYNEQFF.

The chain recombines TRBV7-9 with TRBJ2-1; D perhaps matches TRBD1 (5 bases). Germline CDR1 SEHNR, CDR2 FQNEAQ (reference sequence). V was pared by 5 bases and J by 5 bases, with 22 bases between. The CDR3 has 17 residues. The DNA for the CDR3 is TGTGCCAGCAGCCTAGTAGGGGCTAGAGTCAGGGACAATGAGCAGTTCTTC. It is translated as CASSLVGARVRDNEQFF.

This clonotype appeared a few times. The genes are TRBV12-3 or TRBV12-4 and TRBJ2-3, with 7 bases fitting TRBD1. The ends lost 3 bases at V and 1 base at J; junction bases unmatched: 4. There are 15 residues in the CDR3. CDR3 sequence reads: CASSFQGQRTDTQYF. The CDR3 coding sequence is TGTGCCAGCAGTTTTCAGGGACAGCGCACAGATACGCAGTATTTT.

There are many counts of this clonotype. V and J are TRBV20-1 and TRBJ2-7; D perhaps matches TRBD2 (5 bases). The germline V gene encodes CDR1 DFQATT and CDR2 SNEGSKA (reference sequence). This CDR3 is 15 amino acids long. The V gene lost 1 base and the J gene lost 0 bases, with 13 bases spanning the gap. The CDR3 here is CSARVGDRGSYEQYF. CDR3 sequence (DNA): TGCAGTGCTAGAGTGGGAGACCGGGGCTCCTACGAGCAGTACTTC.

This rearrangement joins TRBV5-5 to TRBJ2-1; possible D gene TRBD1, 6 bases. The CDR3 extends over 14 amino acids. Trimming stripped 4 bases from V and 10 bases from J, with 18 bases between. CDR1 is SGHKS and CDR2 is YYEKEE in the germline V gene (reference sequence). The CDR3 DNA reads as TGTGCCAGCAGCCCCAACCGACAGGATCGGGAGCAGTTCTTC. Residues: CASSPNRQDREQFF.

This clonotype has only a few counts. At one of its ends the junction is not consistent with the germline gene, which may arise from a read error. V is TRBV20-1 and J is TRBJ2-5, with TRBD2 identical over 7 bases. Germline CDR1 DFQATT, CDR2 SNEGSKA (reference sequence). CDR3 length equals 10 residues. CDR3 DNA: TGCGGGGGGGGGGAAGAGACCCATTACTTC. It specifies CGGGEETHYF.

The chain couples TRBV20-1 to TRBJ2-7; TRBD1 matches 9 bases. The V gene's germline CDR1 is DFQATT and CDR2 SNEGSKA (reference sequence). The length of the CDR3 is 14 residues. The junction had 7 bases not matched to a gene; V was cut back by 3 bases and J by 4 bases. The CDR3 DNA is TGCAGTGCTAGTGATGGGACAGGGTTATACGAGCAGTACTTC. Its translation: CSASDGTGLYEQYF.

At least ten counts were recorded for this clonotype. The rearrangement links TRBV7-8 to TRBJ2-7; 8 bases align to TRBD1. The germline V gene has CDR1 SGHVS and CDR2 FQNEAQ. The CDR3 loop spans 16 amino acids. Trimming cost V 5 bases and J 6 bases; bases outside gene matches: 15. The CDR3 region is CASSQIITGGRFEQYF. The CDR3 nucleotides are TGTGCCAGCAGCCAAATTATCACAGGGGGGAGGTTCGAGCAGTACTTC. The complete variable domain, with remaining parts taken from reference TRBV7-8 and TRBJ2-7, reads GAGVSQSPRYKVAKRGQDVALRCDPISGHVSLFWYQQALGQGPEFLTYFQNEAQLDKSGLPSDRFFAERPEGSVSTLKIQRTQQEDSAVYLCASSQIITGGRFEQYFGPGTRLTVT.

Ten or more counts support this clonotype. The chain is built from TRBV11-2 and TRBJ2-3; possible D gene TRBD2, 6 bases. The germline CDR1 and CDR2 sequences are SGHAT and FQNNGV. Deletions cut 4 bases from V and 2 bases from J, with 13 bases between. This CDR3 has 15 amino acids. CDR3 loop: CASSSGGFDTDTQYF. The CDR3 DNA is TGTGCCAGCAGCTCCGGGGGTTTCGACACAGATACGCAGTATTTT. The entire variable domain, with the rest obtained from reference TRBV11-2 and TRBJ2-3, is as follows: EAGVAQSPRYKIIEKRQSVAFWCNPISGHATLYWYQQILGQGPKLLIQFQNNGVVDDSQLPKDRFSAERLKGVDSTLKIQPAKLEDSAVYLCASSSGGFDTDTQYFGPGTRLTVL.

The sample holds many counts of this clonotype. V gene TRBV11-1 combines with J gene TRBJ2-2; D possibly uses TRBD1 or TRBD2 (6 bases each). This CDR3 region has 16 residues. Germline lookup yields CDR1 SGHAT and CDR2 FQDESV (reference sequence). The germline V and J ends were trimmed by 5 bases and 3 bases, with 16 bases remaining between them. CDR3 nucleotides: TGTGCCAGCAGCCCGAAGGGGGGCATGGACACCGGGGAGCTGTTTTTT. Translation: CASSPKGGMDTGELFF. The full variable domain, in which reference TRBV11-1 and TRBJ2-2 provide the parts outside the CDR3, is EAEVAQSPRYKITEKSQAVAFWCDPISGHATLYWYRQILGQGPELLVQFQDESVVDDSQLPKDRFSAERLKGVDSTLKIQPAELGDSAMYLCASSPKGGMDTGELFFGEGSRLTVL.

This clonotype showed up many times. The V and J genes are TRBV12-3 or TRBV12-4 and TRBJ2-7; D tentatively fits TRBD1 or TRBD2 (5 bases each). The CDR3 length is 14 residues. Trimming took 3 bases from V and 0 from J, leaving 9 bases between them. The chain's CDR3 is CASSLRGTSYEQYF. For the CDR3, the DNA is TGTGCCAGCAGTTTGAGGGGAACCTCCTACGAGCAGTACTTC.

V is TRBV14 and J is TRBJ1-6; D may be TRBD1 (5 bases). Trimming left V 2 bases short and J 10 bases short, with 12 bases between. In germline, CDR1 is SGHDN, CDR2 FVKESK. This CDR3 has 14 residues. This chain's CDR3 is CASSQWTSNSPLHF. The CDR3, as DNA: TGTGCCAGCAGCCAATGGACAAGCAACTCACCCCTCCACTTT.

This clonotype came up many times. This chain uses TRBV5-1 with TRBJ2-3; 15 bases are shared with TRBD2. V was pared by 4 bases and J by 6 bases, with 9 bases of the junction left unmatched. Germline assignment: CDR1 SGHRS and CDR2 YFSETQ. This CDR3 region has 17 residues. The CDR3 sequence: CASSALKGLAGGDTQYF. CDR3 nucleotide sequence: TGCGCCAGCAGCGCACTAAAGGGACTAGCGGGGGGTGATACGCAGTATTTT. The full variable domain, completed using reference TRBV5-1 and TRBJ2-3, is KAGVTQTPRYLIKTRGQQVTLSCSPISGHRSVSWYQQTPGQGLQFLFEYFSETQRNKGNFPGRFSGRQFSNSRSEMNVSTLELGDSALYLCASSALKGLAGGDTQYFGPGTRLTVL.

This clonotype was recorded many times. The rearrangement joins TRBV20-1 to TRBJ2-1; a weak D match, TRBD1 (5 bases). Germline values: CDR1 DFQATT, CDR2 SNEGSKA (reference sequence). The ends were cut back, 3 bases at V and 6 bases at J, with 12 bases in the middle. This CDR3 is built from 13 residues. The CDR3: CSASPDTSNEQFF. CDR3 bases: TGCAGTGCTAGCCCGGACACCAGCAATGAGCAGTTCTTC.